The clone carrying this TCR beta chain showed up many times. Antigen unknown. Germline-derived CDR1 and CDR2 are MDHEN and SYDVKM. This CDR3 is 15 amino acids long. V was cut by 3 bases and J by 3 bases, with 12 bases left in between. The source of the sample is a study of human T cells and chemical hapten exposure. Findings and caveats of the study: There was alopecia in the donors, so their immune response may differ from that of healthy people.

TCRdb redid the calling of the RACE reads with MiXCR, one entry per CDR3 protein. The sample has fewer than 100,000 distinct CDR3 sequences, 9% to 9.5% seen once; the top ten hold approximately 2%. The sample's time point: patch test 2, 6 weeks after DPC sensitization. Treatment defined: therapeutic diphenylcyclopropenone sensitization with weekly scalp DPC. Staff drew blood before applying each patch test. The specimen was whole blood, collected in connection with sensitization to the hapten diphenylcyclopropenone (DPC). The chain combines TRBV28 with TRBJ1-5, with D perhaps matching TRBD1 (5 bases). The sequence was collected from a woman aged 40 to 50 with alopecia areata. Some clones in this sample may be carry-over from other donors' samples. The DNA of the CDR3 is TGTGCCAGCAGTTTGGGGGGTCGGAACAATCAGCCCCAGCATTTT. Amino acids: CASSLGGRNNQPQHF.